This T cell receptor beta chain stems from a study of cytomegalovirus exposure and HLA in healthy donors. Study results and limitations: The study recorded 164 TCR beta chains that were cytomegalovirus-associated.

The PCR had 60 Vbeta and 13 Jbeta primers. Sequenced by immunoSEQ multiplex PCR; TCRdb stores in-frame clones only, minus some. The sample carries 150,000 to 200,000 clones, around 65% recorded once. The CDR3 contains 19 residues. A word on this clone: The antigen remains undetermined.

The chain is built from TRBV21-1 and TRBJ2-5; the table gives TRBD2 as D, unverified against the DNA. The DNA matches TRBJ2-7 better at its end, which makes the J call doubtful. TRBV21-1 is a pseudogene segment. This TCR was sampled from a woman aged 40 to 50 in good health and CMV-seropositive. The sequencing sample was made of PBMCs. The chain's CDR3 is CASSKVSAEPGLAHYEQYF. The CDR3 region has the DNA TGTGCCAGCAGCAAAGTCTCGGCGGAACCGGGACTAGCGCACTACGAGCAGTACTTC.